These 17 T cell receptor beta chains were all obtained from the same sample, sequenced in a study of shared clonotypes between healthy human individuals. Only in-frame clones appear in the TCRdb table, and some are missing; sequencing was by immunoSEQ multiplex PCR. Here the sample spans over a million clones, 98% to 99% being singletons. Input material: naive CD4+ T cells sorted from blood. The subset is: CD45RA+ positively selected. Receptor source: a man aged 30 to 45 in good health.

CDR3 DNA sequence: TGTGCCATCAGTGAGAGGAACACCGGGGAGCTGTTTTTT. Translating it yields CAISERNTGELFF. The V and J genes are TRBV10-3 and TRBJ2-2; unclear D gene. V lost 2 bases and J 1 base, leaving 2 bases between the germline ends. CDR3 length equals 13 residues. Germline CDR1 and CDR2: ENHRY and SYGVKD.

CDR3 sequence (DNA): TGTGCCAGCAGCCAAGACGTTGGTCTACCCGCCTACGAGCAGTACTTC. Translating gives CASSQDVGLPAYEQYF. This rearrangement joins TRBV14 to TRBJ2-7; D not resolved. The CDR3 runs 16 residues. Per germline, CDR1 SGHDN and CDR2 FVKESK. V dropped 0 bases and J dropped 2 bases, with 14 bases sitting between them.

The chain joins TRBV9 to TRBJ2-5; a possible D gene is TRBD2 (6 bases). Germline CDR1 is SGDLS and CDR2 is YYNGEE. This CDR3 is built from 14 residues. With 0 bases removed from V and 4 bases from J, the gap between germline ends came to 10 bases. In DNA form, the CDR3 reads TGTGCCAGCAGCGTAGGGGGGGTCGCAGAGACCCAGTACTTC. As protein: CASSVGGVAETQYF.

The chain uses TRBV9 and TRBJ1-2; the match to TRBD1 covers 8 bases. Germline V lookup: CDR1 SGDLS, CDR2 YYNGEE. The CDR3 has 13 amino acids. J gave up 6 bases and V 3 bases, and 4 bases lay outside the gene matches. The CDR3 DNA follows: TGTGCCAGCAGCGCCAGGGGGCTTGATGGCTACACCTTC. The encoded protein is CASSARGLDGYTF.

The gene calls are TRBV9 and TRBJ2-1; 15 bases are shared with TRBD2. The CDR3 sequence is 16 residues long. From germline, CDR1 is SGDLS and CDR2 YYNGEE. Trimming cost V 4 bases and J 9 bases; bases outside gene matches: 8. In DNA, the CDR3 is TGTGCCAGCAGCACAAGGACTAGCGGGAGGGAGGCTGAGCAGTTCTTC. As protein: CASSTRTSGREAEQFF.

CDR3 coding DNA: TGTGCCATCAGTGACACGAGACAGGGCTCCTCTGGGGCCAACGTCCTGACTTTC. Its translation is CAISDTRQGSSGANVLTF. The chain is built from TRBV10-3 and TRBJ2-6; 7 nucleotides agree with TRBD1. This CDR3 is built from 18 residues. With 3 bases clipped from V and 0 bases from J, the junction kept 8 bases outside the gene matches. Per the germline V gene, CDR1 is ENHRY and CDR2 is SYGVKD.

The CDR3 region is CASKNYRGRIEAFF. The CDR3 DNA reads as TGTGCCAGCAAAAACTACAGGGGGCGGATCGAAGCTTTCTTT. This chain joins TRBV28 and TRBJ1-1, with 9 bases that match TRBD1. The germline CDR1 and CDR2 sequences are MDHEN and SYDVKM. Trimming at V came to 7 bases and at J to 8 bases, leaving 11 bases not matched to a gene. CDR3 length equals 14 residues.

Comment on this clone: Germline is not matched at one junction end, which may reflect a read error. This chain uses TRBV14 with TRBJ2-7, with D possibly being TRBD1 (5 bases). The CDR3 loop spans 14 amino acids. CDR1 and CDR2 (germline): SGHDN, FVKESK. The CDR3 region has the DNA TGTGCCAGCAGCCAAGATTCCCTACTTATGGAGTACAGGTTC. Translation: CASSQDSLLMEYRF.

The genes are TRBV27 and TRBJ2-7; tentative D call: TRBD1 (5 bases). From germline, CDR1 is MNHEY and CDR2 SMNVEV (reference sequence). The CDR3 length is 14 residues. V was pared by 6 bases and J by 2 bases, with 14 bases between. The CDR3 here is CASRNPGQAYEQYF. The CDR3, as DNA: TGTGCCAGCAGAAATCCCGGACAAGCCTACGAGCAGTACTTC.

The rearrangement uses TRBV5-1 and TRBJ1-1; TRBD1 aligns across 12 bases. This CDR3 is 17 amino acids long. From germline, CDR1 is SGHRS and CDR2 YFSETQ. Germline trimming cut 4 bases from V and 3 bases from J; bases unmatched to any gene: 10. The chain's CDR3 is CASSAGTGGRGDTEAFF. Here the CDR3 DNA reads TGCGCCAGCAGCGCCGGGACAGGGGGCAGAGGGGACACTGAAGCTTTCTTT. The complete variable domain, with remaining parts taken from reference TRBV5-1 and TRBJ1-1, reads KAGVTQTPRYLIKTRGQQVTLSCSPISGHRSVSWYQQTPGQGLQFLFEYFSETQRNKGNFPGRFSGRQFSNSRSEMNVSTLELGDSALYLCASSAGTGGRGDTEAFFGQGTRLTVV.

The chain employs TRBV28 and TRBJ2-1, with 7 nucleotides matching TRBD2. Trimming took 4 bases from V and 3 from J; bases not matched to a gene: 9. This CDR3 contains 16 residues. Germline-derived CDR1 and CDR2 are MDHEN and SYDVKM. CDR3 sequence: CASSSIREVVYNEQFF. The DNA for the CDR3 is TGTGCCAGCAGTTCCATACGGGAGGTAGTCTACAATGAGCAGTTCTTC.

The rearrangement uses TRBV5-4 and TRBJ2-7; D possibly uses TRBD1 or TRBD2 (6 bases each). CDR1 SGHNT and CDR2 YYREEE come from the germline V gene (reference sequence). V shed 4 bases and J shed 3 bases, with 17 bases lying between them. The CDR3 extends over 15 amino acids. CDR3: CASSPGGTYSYEQYF. The CDR3, as DNA: TGTGCCAGCAGCCCCGGAGGGACATATAGCTACGAGCAGTACTTC. The full variable domain, completed using reference TRBV5-4 and TRBJ2-7, is ETGVTQSPTHLIKTRGQQVTLRCSSQSGHNTVSWYQQALGQGPQFIFQYYREEENGRGNFPPRFSGLQFPNYSSELNVNALELDDSALYLCASSPGGTYSYEQYFGPGTRLTVT.

J is TRBJ2-2 and V is TRBV28; TRBD2 is a possible D gene (5 bases). Germline V CDR1 and CDR2: MDHEN, SYDVKM. Trimming pared 7 bases from V and 4 bases from J, leaving 10 bases between. The CDR3 contains 13 residues. The CDR3 is CASILDITGELFF. CDR3 DNA sequence: TGTGCCAGCATACTAGATATCACCGGGGAGCTGTTTTTT.

The rearrangement links TRBV19 to TRBJ1-1, with D tentatively TRBD1 (5 bases). CDR1 and CDR2 from the germline V gene are LNHDA and SQIVND (reference sequence). Trimming left V 6 bases short and J 1 base short, with 18 bases between. The CDR3 has 16 amino acids. The CDR3 loop reads CASRTEIGTGNTEAFF. The CDR3 coding sequence is TGTGCCAGTAGGACTGAGATTGGGACGGGGAACACTGAAGCTTTCTTT.

The rearrangement links TRBV4-1 to TRBJ2-7, with 12 bases lining up with TRBD2. From germline, CDR1 is MGHRA and CDR2 YSYEKL. The CDR3 has 15 residues. Trimming removed 4 bases from V and 5 bases from J; junction bases left unmatched: 6. CDR3 nucleotides: TGCGCCAGCAGCCGACTAGCGGGAGCACCCAACGAGCAGTACTTC. It is translated as CASSRLAGAPNEQYF.

The chain is built from TRBV6-6 and TRBJ2-6; D may be TRBD2 (5 bases). The germline gives CDR1 MNHNY, CDR2 SVGAGI (reference sequence). V shed 2 bases and J shed 2 bases, with 10 bases lying between them. This CDR3 has 16 amino acids. CDR3 protein: CASSYPQRAGANVLTF. CDR3 bases: TGTGCCAGCAGTTACCCGCAGAGGGCTGGGGCCAACGTCCTGACTTTC.

The rearrangement joins TRBV27 to TRBJ2-3; 8 bases agree with TRBD2. From germline, CDR1 is MNHEY and CDR2 SMNVEV (reference sequence). Trimming took 6 bases from V and 5 from J; bases not matched to a gene: 10. The CDR3 runs 15 residues. CDR3 DNA sequence: TGTGCCAGCAGCAGAAGCGGGAGTCGAGTAGATACGCAGTATTTT. Translated: CASSRSGSRVDTQYF.